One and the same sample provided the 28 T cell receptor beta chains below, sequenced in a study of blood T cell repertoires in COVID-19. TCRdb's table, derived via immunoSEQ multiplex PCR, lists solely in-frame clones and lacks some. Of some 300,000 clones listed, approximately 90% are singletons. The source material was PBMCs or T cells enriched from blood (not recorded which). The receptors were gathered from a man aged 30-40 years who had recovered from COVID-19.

The DNA of the CDR3 is TGTGCCACCAGCAGAGATCCCACTAGTAGCACCGGGGAGCTGTTTTTT. It yields the protein CATSRDPTSSTGELFF. The chain employs TRBV15 and TRBJ2-2; the D gene is possibly TRBD2 (5 bases). CDR1 is LNHNV and CDR2 is YYDKDF in the germline V gene (reference sequence). The CDR3 contains 16 residues. V shed 0 bases and J shed 4 bases, with 12 bases lying between them.

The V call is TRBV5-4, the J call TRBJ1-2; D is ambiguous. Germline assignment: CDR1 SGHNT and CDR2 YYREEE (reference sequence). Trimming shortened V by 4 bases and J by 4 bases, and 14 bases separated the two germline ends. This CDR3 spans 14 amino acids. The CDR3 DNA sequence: TGTGCCAGCAGCCCGATAGGAGGGATCTATGGCTACACCTTC. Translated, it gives CASSPIGGIYGYTF.

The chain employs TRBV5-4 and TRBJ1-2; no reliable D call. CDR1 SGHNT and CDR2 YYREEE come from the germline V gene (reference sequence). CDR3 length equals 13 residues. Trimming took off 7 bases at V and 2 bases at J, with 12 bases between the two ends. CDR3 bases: TGTGCCAGCCATCCCGGGGTAAACTATGGCTACACCTTC. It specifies CASHPGVNYGYTF.

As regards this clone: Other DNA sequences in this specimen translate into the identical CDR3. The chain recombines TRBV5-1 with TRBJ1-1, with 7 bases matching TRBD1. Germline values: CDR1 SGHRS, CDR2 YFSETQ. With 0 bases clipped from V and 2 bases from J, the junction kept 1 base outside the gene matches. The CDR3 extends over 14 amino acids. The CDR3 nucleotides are TGCGCCAGCAGCTTGGGAGGGGGCAACACTGAAGCTTTCTTT. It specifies CASSLGGGNTEAFF.

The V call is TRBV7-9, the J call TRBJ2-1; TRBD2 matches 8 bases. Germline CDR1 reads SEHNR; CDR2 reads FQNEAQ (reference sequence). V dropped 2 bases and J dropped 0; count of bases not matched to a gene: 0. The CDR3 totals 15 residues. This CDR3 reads CASSLSGSSYNEQFF. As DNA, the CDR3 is TGTGCCAGCAGCTTAAGCGGGAGCTCCTACAATGAGCAGTTCTTC. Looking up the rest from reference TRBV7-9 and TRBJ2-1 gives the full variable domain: DTGVSQNPRHKITKRGQNVTFRCDPISEHNRLYWYRQTLGQGPEFLTYFQNEAQLEKSRLLSDRFSAERPKGSFSTLEIQRTEQGDSAMYLCASSLSGSSYNEQFFGPGTRLTVL.

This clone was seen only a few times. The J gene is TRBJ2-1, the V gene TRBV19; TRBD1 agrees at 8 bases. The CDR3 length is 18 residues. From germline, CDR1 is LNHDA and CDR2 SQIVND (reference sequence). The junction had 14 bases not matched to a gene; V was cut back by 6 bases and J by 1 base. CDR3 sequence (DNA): TGTGCCAGTAGCCCATTGACAGGGGCAAAAGGGTCCTACAATGAGCAGTTCTTC. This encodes CASSPLTGAKGSYNEQFF. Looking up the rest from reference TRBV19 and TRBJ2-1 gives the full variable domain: DGGITQSPKYLFRKEGQNVTLSCEQNLNHDAMYWYRQDPGQGLRLIYYSQIVNDFQKGDIAEGYSVSREKKESFPLTVTSAQKNPTAFYLCASSPLTGAKGSYNEQFFGPGTRLTVL.

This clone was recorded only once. CDR3 DNA: TGTGCCAGCAGTGGTATGTATGGCTACACCTTC. This gives the protein CASSGMYGYTF. The V and J genes are TRBV25-1 and TRBJ1-2, with D unresolved. V was cut by 4 bases and J by 5 bases, with 5 bases left in between. Germline V gene lookup returns CDR1 MGHDK and CDR2 SYGVNS. This CDR3 contains 11 residues.

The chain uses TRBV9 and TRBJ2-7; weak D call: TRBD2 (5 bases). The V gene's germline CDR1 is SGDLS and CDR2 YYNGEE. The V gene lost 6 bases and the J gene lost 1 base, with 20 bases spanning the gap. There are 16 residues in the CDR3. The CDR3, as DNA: TGTGCCAGCACCCAACACCCTACCGGGGAATCCTACGAGCAGTACTTC. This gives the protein CASTQHPTGESYEQYF.

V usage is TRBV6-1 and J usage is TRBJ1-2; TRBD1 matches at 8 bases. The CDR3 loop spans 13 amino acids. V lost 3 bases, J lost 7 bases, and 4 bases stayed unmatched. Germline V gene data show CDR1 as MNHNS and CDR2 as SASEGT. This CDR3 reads CASSDRGRGGYTF. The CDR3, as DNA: TGTGCCAGCAGTGACAGGGGGCGCGGTGGCTACACCTTC.

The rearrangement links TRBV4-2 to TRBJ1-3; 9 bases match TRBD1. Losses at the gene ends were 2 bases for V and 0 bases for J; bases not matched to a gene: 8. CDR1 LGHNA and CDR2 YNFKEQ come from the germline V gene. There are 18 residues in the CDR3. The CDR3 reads CASSQTTGTGSSGNTIYF. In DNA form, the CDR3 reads TGTGCCAGCAGCCAAACAACCGGGACAGGGAGCTCTGGAAACACCATATATTTT.

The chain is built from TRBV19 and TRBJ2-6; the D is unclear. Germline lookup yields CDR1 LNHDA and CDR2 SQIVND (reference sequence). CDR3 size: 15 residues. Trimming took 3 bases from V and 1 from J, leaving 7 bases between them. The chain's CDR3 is CASSMSVSGANVLTF. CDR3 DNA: TGTGCCAGTAGTATGTCAGTATCTGGGGCCAACGTCCTGACTTTC.

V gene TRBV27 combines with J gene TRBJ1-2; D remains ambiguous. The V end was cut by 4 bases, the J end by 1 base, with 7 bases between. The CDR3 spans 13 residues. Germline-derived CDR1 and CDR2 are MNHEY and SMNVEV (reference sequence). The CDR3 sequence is CASSSGGNYGYTF. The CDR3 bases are TGTGCCAGCAGTTCGGGTGGTAACTATGGCTACACCTTC.

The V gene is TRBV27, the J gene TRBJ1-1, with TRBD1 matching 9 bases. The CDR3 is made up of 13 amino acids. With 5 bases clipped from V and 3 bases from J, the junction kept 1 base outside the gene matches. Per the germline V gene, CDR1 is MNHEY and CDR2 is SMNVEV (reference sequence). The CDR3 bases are TGTGCCAGCAGTGACAGGGGGTACACTGAAGCTTTCTTT. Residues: CASSDRGYTEAFF.

The CDR3 coding sequence is TGTGCCAGCACACCGCCGGGGGCCTACGAGCAGTACTTC. This codes for CASTPPGAYEQYF. The rearrangement joins TRBV28 to TRBJ2-7, with D tentatively TRBD2 (6 bases). Germline V gene data show CDR1 as MDHEN and CDR2 as SYDVKM. V was cut by 7 bases and J by 2 bases, with 12 bases left in between. This CDR3 has 13 residues.

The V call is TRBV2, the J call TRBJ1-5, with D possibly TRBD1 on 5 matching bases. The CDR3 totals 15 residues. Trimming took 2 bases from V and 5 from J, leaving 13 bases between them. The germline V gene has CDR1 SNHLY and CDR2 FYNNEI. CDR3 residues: CASSEQGLFDQPQHF. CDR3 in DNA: TGTGCCAGCAGTGAACAGGGATTATTCGATCAGCCCCAGCATTTT.

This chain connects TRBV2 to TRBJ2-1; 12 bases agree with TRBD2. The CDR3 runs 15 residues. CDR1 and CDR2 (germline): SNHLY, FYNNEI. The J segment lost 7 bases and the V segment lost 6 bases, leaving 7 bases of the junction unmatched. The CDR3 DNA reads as TGTGCCAGCAGCCCGGGACTAGCGGGTTATAATGAGCAGTTCTTC. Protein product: CASSPGLAGYNEQFF.

This CDR3 is CASSYTLGAYEQYF. The CDR3, as DNA: TGTGCCAGCAGTTATACGTTGGGCGCCTACGAGCAGTACTTC. The chain joins TRBV6-2 or TRBV6-3 to TRBJ2-7; no clear D. CDR1 and CDR2 from the germline V gene are MNHEY and SVGEGT. This CDR3 comprises 14 residues. Between the trimmed V and J ends, which lost 3 bases and 2 bases, there was a span of 11 bases.

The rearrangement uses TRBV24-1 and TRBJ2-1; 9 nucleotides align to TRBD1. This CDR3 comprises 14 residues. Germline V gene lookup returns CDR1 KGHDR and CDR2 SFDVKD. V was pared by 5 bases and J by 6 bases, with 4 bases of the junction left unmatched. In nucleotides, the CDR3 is TGTGCCACCAGTGTAGACAGGGGGGTCAATGAGCAGTTCTTC. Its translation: CATSVDRGVNEQFF.

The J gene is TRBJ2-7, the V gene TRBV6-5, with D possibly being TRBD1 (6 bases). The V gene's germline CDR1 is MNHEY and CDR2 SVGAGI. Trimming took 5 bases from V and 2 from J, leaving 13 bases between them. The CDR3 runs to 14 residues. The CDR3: CASSRSGAAYEQYF. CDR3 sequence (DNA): TGTGCCAGCAGTCGTTCAGGGGCGGCCTACGAGCAGTACTTC.

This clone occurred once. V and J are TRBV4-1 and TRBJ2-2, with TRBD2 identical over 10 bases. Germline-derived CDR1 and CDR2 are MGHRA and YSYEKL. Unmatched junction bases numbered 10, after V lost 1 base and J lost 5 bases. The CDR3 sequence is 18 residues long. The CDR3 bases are TGCGCCAGCAGCCAAGTGGGGCTAGCGGGAGTTCAAACCGGGGAGCTGTTTTTT. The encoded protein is CASSQVGLAGVQTGELFF.

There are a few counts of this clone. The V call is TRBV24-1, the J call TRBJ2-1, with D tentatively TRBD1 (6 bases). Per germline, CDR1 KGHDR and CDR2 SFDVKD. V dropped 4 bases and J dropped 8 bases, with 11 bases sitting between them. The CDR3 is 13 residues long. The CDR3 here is CATSDPTGYEQFF. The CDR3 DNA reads TGTGCCACCAGTGACCCTACAGGGTATGAGCAGTTCTTC.

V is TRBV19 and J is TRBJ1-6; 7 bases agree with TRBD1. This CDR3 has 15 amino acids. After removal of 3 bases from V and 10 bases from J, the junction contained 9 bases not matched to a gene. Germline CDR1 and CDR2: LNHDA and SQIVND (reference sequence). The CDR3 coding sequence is TGTGCCAGTAGTATCTCACGAGGGGGCGCGTCACCCCTCCACTTT. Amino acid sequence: CASSISRGGASPLHF.

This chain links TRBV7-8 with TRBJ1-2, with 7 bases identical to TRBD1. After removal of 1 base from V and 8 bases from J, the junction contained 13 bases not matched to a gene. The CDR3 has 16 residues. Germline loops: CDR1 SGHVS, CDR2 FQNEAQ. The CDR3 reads CASSLDLARQGEGYTF. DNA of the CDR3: TGTGCCAGCAGCTTAGATCTGGCGCGACAGGGTGAAGGCTACACCTTC.

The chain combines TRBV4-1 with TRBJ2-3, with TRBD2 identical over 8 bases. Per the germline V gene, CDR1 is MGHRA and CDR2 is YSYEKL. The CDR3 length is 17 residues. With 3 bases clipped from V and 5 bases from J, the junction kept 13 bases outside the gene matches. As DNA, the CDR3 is TGCGCCAGCAGCCACCGCGGGCGGGAGGCGGGCGGAGATACGCAGTATTTT. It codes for CASSHRGREAGGDTQYF.

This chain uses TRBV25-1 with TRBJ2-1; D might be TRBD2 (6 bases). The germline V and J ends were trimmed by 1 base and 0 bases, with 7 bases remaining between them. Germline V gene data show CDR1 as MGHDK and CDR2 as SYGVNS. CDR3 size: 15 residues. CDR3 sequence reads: CASSELGGSYNEQFF. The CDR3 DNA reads TGTGCCAGCAGTGAATTGGGGGGCTCCTACAATGAGCAGTTCTTC.

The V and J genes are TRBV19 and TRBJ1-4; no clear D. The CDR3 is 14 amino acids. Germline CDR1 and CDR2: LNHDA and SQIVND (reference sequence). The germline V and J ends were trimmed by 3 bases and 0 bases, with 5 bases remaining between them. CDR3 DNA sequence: TGTGCCAGTAGTATCCGTGCAACTAATGAAAAACTGTTTTTT. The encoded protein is CASSIRATNEKLFF.

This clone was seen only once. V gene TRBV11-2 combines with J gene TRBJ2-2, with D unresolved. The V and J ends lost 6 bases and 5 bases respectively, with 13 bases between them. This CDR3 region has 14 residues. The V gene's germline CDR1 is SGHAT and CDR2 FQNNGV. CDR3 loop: CASRTFLGTGELFF. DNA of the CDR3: TGTGCCAGCAGAACCTTTCTAGGTACCGGGGAGCTGTTTTTT.

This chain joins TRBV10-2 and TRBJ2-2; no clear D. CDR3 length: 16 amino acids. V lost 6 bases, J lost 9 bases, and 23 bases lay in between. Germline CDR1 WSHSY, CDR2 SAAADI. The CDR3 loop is CASSASGPTKAWELFF. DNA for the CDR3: TGCGCCAGCAGCGCGAGTGGGCCTACCAAGGCGTGGGAGCTGTTTTTT.